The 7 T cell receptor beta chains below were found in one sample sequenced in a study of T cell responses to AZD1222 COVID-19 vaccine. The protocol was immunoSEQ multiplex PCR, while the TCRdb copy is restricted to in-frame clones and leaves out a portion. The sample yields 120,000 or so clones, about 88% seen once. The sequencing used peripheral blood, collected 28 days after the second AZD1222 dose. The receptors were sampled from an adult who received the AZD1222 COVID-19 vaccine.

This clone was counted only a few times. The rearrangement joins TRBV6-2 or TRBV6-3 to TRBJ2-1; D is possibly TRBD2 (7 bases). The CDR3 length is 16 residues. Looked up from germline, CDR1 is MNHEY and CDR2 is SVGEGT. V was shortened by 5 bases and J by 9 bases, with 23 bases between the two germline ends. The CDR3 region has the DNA TGTGCCAGCAGTCCCCCCCGGGGGGCCCACCGACCTGAGCAGTTCTTC. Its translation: CASSPPRGAHRPEQFF.

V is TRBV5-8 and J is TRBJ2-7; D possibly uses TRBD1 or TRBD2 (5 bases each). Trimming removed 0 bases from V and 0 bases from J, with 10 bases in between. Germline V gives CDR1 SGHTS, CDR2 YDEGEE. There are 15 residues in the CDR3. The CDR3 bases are TGTGCCAGCAGCTTGGGGGGACGAGTCTCCTACGAGCAGTACTTC. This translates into CASSLGGRVSYEQYF.

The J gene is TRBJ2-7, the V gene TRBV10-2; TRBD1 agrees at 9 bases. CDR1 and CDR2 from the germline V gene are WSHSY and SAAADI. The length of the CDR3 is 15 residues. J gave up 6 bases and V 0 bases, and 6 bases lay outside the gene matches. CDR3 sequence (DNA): TGCGCCAGCAGTGAGTCCTGGGGGACAGGGTCCGAGCAGTACTTC. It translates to CASSESWGTGSEQYF.

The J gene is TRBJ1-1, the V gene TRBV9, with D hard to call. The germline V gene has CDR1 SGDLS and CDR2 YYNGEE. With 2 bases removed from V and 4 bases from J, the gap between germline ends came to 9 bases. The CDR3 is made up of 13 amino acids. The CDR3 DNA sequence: TGTGCCAGCAGCGTCTCGCAGATCACTGAAGCTTTCTTT. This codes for CASSVSQITEAFF.

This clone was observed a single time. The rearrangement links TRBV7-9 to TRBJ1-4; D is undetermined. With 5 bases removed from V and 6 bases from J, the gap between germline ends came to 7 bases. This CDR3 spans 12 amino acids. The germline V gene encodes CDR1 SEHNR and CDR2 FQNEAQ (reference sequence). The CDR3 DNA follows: TGTGCCAGCAGCCCGTTACATGAAAAACTGTTTTTT. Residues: CASSPLHEKLFF. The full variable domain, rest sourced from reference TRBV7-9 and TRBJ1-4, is DTGVSQNPRHKITKRGQNVTFRCDPISEHNRLYWYRQTLGQGPEFLTYFQNEAQLEKSRLLSDRFSAERPKGSFSTLEIQRTEQGDSAMYLCASSPLHEKLFFGSGTQLSVL.

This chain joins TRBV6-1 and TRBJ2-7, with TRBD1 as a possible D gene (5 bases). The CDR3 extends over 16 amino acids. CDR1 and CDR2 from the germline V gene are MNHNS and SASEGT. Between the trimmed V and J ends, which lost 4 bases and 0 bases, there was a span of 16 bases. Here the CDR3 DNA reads TGTGCCAGCAGTGCAGGGATCCCCCGTAGCTCCTACGAGCAGTACTTC. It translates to CASSAGIPRSSYEQYF.

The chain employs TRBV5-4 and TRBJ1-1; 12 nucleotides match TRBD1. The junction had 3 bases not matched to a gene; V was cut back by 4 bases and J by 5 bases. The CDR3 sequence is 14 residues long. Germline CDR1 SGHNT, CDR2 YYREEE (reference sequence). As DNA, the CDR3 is TGTGCCAGCAGCAGGGACAGGGGGCAGACTGAAGCTTTCTTT. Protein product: CASSRDRGQTEAFF.